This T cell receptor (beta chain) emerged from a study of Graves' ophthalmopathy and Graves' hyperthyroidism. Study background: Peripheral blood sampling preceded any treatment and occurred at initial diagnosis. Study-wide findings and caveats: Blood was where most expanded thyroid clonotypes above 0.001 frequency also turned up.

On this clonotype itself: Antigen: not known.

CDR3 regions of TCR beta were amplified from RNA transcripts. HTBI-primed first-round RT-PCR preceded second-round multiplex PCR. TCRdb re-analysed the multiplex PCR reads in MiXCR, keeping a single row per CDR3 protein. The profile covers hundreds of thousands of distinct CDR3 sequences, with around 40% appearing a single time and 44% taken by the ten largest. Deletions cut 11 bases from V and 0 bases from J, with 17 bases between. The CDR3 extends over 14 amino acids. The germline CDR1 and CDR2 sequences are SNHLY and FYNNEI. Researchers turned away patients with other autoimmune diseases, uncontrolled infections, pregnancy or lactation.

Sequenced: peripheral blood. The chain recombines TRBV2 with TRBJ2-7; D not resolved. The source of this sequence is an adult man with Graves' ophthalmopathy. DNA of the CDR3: TGTGCCTGGAGTGTCAGGCCTGGCTCCTACGAGCAGTACTTC. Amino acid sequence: CAWSVRPGSYEQYF.